This TCR beta chain derives from a study of CD8 T cells in Susac syndrome. Roughly 0.45 to 1 ug RNA was reverse transcribed with random hexamers. MiXCR, applied by TCRdb to the immunoSEQ multiplex PCR reads, yields one record per CDR3 protein. The sample has roughly 140,000 distinct CDR3 sequences; approximately 96% are singletons. This TCR was sampled from a human donor with Susac syndrome. Sequencing was carried out using CD4+ T cells from PBMCs.

CDR3 sequence reads: CASTTLTGTEAFF. The CDR3 DNA reads as TGTGCCAGCACGACCCTCACCGGCACTGAAGCTTTCTTT. This sequence joins TRBV7-9 and TRBJ1-1, with no clear D. CDR1 and CDR2 from the germline V gene are SEHNR and FQNEAQ (reference sequence). There are 13 residues in the CDR3. Between the trimmed V and J ends, which lost 7 bases and 4 bases, there was a span of 13 bases.